This T cell receptor beta chain was captured in a study of cytomegalovirus exposure and HLA in healthy donors. Notes on the study in general: DRB1 showed the most TCR associations and HLA-C the fewest in a later analysis, as rates varied by HLA locus. Rare TCR sequences dominated, though some public TCRs recurred in many donors.

PCR primers comprised 60 Vbeta and 13 Jbeta primers. Sequencing used immunoSEQ multiplex PCR; TCRdb keeps in-frame clones, though not all of them. The sample includes tens of thousands of clones, over 60% of them seen just once. V was pared by 6 bases and J by 4 bases, with 4 bases of the junction left unmatched. Germline-derived CDR1 and CDR2 are SNHLY and FYNNEI. The CDR3 spans 13 residues. On this clone: Its antigen is undetermined.

The donors, nominally healthy at sampling, likely had unrecorded immune exposures. Sequencing was carried out using PBMCs. The receptor was derived from a woman between 35 and 50 years old in good health and CMV-seropositive. The V gene is TRBV2, the J gene TRBJ2-3; TRBD2 agrees at 7 bases. Written as DNA, the CDR3 is TGTGCCAGCAGCGGGAGGTTTTCAGATACGCAGTATTTT. Translated: CASSGRFSDTQYF.